This T cell receptor (beta chain) was captured in a study of T cell responses to AZD1222 COVID-19 vaccine. General study results and limits: Repertoires were obtained only post-peak T cell response.

The CDR3 is 15 amino acids. Trimming removed 0 bases at V and 3 bases at J, with 9 bases between. The germline V gene encodes CDR1 SGHTA and CDR2 FQGNSA. Measured with immunoSEQ multiplex PCR; TCRdb has only the in-frame clones, and not every one. The table shows 130,000 or so clones, with approximately 94% occurring only once. With regard to this clone: What it binds is not known.

The sequence derives from an adult in good health. The source material was peripheral blood, sampled on day 0 of AZD1222 vaccination. The chain carries TRBV7-2 and TRBJ1-3; D gene unclear. The CDR3 is CASSLAHLGGNTIYF. DNA of the CDR3: TGTGCCAGCAGCTTAGCGCATTTGGGTGGAAACACCATATATTTT.